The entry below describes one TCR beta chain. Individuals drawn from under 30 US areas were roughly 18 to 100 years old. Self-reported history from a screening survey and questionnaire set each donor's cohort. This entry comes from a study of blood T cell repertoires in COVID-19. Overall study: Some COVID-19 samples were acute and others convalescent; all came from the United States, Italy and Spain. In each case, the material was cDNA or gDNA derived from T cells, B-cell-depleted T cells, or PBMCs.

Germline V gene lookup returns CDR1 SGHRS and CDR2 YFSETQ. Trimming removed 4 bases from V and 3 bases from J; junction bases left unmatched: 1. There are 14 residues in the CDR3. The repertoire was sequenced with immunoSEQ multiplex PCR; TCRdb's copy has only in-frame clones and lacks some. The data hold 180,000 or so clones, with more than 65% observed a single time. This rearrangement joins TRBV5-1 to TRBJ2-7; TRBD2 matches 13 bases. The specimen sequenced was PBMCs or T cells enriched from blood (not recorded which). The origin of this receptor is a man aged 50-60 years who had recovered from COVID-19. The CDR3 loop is CASSGTSGIYEQYF. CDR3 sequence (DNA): TGCGCCAGCAGCGGGACTAGCGGGATCTACGAGCAGTACTTC.